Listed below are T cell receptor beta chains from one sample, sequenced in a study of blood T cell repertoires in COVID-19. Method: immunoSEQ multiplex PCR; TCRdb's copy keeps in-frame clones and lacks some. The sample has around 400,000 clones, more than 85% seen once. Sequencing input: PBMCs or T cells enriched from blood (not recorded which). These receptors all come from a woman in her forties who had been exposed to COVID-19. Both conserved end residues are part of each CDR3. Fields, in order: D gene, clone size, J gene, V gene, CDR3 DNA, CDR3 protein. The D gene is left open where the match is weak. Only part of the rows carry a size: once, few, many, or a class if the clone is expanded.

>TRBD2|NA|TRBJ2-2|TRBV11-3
TGTGCCAGCAGCGTTGGACTAGCGGGAGAAGGGGAGCTGTTTTTT
CASSVGLAGEGELFF
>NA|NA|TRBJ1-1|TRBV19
TGTGCCAGTAGTATAGCTTGGGGGCCGGGCGACACTGAAGCTTTCTTT
CASSIAWGPGDTEAFF
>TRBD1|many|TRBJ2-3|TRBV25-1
TGTGCCAGCAGTGAAACGGACAGGGAAGGCGATACGCAGTATTTT
CASSETDREGDTQYF
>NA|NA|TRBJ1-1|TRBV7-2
TGTGCCAGCAGCTTAAGGACAGTGACGAACACTGAAGCTTTCTTT
CASSLRTVTNTEAFF
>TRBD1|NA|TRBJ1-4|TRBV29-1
TGCAGCGTCTGGACAGGCCGTTTAAATGAAAAACTGTTTTTT
CSVWTGRLNEKLFF
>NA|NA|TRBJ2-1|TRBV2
TGTGCCAGCAGTGGGGCCACTTACAATGAGCAGTTCTTC
CASSGATYNEQFF
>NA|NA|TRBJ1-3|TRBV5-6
TGTGCCAGCAGCTCTATCAGGGGTCCCTCTGGAAACACCATATATTTT
CASSSIRGPSGNTIYF
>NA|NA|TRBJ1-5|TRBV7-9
TGTGCCAGTACCCAGGGGATGGACCAGCCCCAGCATTTT
CASTQGMDQPQHF
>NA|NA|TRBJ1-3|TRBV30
TGTGCCTGGAGGCTCAGTTCTGGAAACACCATATATTTT
CAWRLSSGNTIYF
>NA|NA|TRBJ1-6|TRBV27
TGTGCCAGCAGTTTATCGACGACTGGCGGGACACCCCTCCACTTT
CASSLSTTGGTPLHF
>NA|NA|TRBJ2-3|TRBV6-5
TGTGCCAGCAGTCTAGAGCATACGCAGTATTTT
CASSLEHTQYF
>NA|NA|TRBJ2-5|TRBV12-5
TGTGCTAGTGGTCTGGGGTTGGGGCCAGAGACCCAGTACTTC
CASGLGLGPETQYF